These 22 T cell receptor beta chains were all obtained from the same sample, sequenced in a study of T cell changes during pregnancy in multiple sclerosis. Profiling relied on immunoSEQ multiplex PCR, and the TCRdb table lists in-frame clones only, not all of them. Among tens of thousands of clones listed, 90% were seen once. This specimen was peripheral blood, taken in the third trimester of pregnancy. Receptors were obtained from a female donor in good health, enrolled as a control in a pregnancy study.

The genes are TRBV7-9 and TRBJ2-2; 9 nucleotides align to TRBD1. With V trimmed by 7 bases and J by 5 bases, 8 bases remained unmatched. The CDR3 is made up of 15 amino acids. CDR1 and CDR2 (germline): SEHNR, FQNEAQ (reference sequence). The CDR3 region has the DNA TGTGCCAGCACCACCGGACAGGGGCAGACCGGGGAGCTGTTTTTT. It specifies CASTTGQGQTGELFF. Based on the CDR3 plus reference TRBV7-9 and TRBJ2-2, the full variable domain is DTGVSQNPRHKITKRGQNVTFRCDPISEHNRLYWYRQTLGQGPEFLTYFQNEAQLEKSRLLSDRFSAERPKGSFSTLEIQRTEQGDSAMYLCASTTGQGQTGELFFGEGSRLTVL.

This sequence joins TRBV5-5 and TRBJ1-6; D unclear. This CDR3 is 16 amino acids long. Between the trimmed V and J ends, which lost 5 bases and 7 bases, there was a span of 19 bases. CDR1 and CDR2 (germline): SGHKS, YYEKEE (reference sequence). The CDR3 loop is CASSPDGGSGNSPLHF. In nucleotides, the CDR3 is TGTGCCAGCAGTCCTGATGGAGGGTCGGGCAATTCACCCCTCCACTTT. Using reference TRBV5-5 and TRBJ1-6 for the parts outside the CDR3, the full variable domain is DAGVTQSPTHLIKTRGQQVTLRCSPISGHKSVSWYQQVLGQGPQFIFQYYEKEERGRGNFPDRFSARQFPNYSSELNVNALLLGDSALYLCASSPDGGSGNSPLHFGNGTRLTVT.

V and J are TRBV27 and TRBJ2-7; 7 positions match TRBD1. This CDR3 contains 14 residues. Unmatched junction bases numbered 3, after V lost 4 bases and J lost 0 bases. Germline V CDR1 and CDR2: MNHEY, SMNVEV (reference sequence). This CDR3 reads CASSSRQGSYEQYF. The DNA for the CDR3 is TGTGCCAGCAGTTCGAGACAGGGCTCCTACGAGCAGTACTTC.

The chain combines TRBV6-4 with TRBJ2-2, with TRBD2 as a possible D gene (6 bases). The germline gives CDR1 MRHNA, CDR2 SNTAGT. V was trimmed by 5 bases and J by 4 bases, leaving 14 bases between them. The CDR3 extends over 15 amino acids. Written as DNA, the CDR3 is TGTGCCAGCAGTCAGGACCCCGGGAGCACCGGGGAGCTGTTTTTT. Residues: CASSQDPGSTGELFF.

The J gene is TRBJ1-4, the V gene TRBV6-4, with D possibly matching TRBD1 (6 bases). CDR1 and CDR2 (germline): MRHNA, SNTAGT. V lost 4 bases and J 3 bases, leaving 12 bases between the germline ends. This CDR3 is 15 amino acids long. Here the CDR3 reads CASSAQGDPNEKLFF. The DNA for the CDR3 is TGTGCCAGCAGTGCACAGGGAGATCCTAATGAAAAACTGTTTTTT.

The genes are TRBV9 and TRBJ1-3, with 8 bases identical to TRBD1. The germline V gene encodes CDR1 SGDLS and CDR2 YYNGEE. There are 15 residues in the CDR3. The ends lost 4 bases at V and 0 bases at J; junction bases unmatched: 3. The CDR3 nucleotides read TGTGCCAGCAGCCCCACAGGGGGCTCTGGAAACACCATATATTTT. It specifies CASSPTGGSGNTIYF.

The gene calls are TRBV5-6 and TRBJ1-2, with TRBD1 identical over 8 bases. Germline CDR1 is SGHDT and CDR2 is YYEEEE. The length of the CDR3 is 14 residues. V lost 4 bases and J lost 7; bases outside the gene matches: 9. The CDR3 loop reads CASSQDRVRGGYTF. The CDR3 region has the DNA TGTGCCAGCAGCCAGGACAGGGTGAGAGGTGGCTACACCTTC.

This clone was counted a few times. The chain uses TRBV19 and TRBJ1-2; TRBD1 might be the D (5 bases). Looked up from germline, CDR1 is LNHDA and CDR2 is SQIVND (reference sequence). This CDR3 has 13 amino acids. The V end was cut by 5 bases, the J end by 3 bases, with 10 bases between. CDR3 amino acids: CASSSGKDYGYTF. Here the CDR3 DNA reads TGTGCCAGTAGTTCAGGGAAGGACTATGGCTACACCTTC.

The V and J genes are TRBV4-1 and TRBJ2-1; D remains ambiguous. This CDR3 has 15 amino acids. Trimming took 5 bases from V and 0 from J, leaving 11 bases between them. The germline CDR1 and CDR2 sequences are MGHRA and YSYEKL. This CDR3 reads CASSIRTSSYNEQFF. The CDR3 coding sequence is TGCGCCAGCAGCATCCGTACGAGCTCCTACAATGAGCAGTTCTTC.

The chain employs TRBV6-4 and TRBJ2-6; TRBD1 agrees at 7 bases. The CDR3 runs to 16 residues. Germline V gene lookup returns CDR1 MRHNA and CDR2 SNTAGT. After removal of 3 bases from V and 2 bases from J, the junction contained 4 bases not matched to a gene. CDR3 loop: CASSESTGAGANVLTF. As DNA, the CDR3 is TGTGCCAGCAGTGAGAGCACAGGGGCTGGGGCCAACGTCCTGACTTTC.

The V and J genes are TRBV10-2 and TRBJ2-7; no definite D call. Germline V CDR1 and CDR2: WSHSY, SAAADI. This CDR3 has 12 residues. V was pared by 2 bases and J by 7 bases, with 9 bases between. The CDR3 sequence is CASSEGIGEQYF. Written as DNA, the CDR3 is TGCGCCAGCAGTGAGGGCATCGGGGAGCAGTACTTC.

The V and J genes are TRBV15 and TRBJ2-1, with a possible D match to TRBD2 (5 bases). V lost 5 bases and J 5 bases, leaving 13 bases between the germline ends. The CDR3 is made up of 14 amino acids. CDR1 is LNHNV and CDR2 is YYDKDF in the germline V gene (reference sequence). The CDR3 DNA reads as TGTGCCACCAGCCTCGGGATAAGGAACAATGAGCAGTTCTTC. The encoded protein is CATSLGIRNNEQFF.

The chain uses TRBV19 and TRBJ2-2; TRBD2 agrees at 7 bases. There are 16 residues in the CDR3. Germline-derived CDR1 and CDR2 are LNHDA and SQIVND (reference sequence). The ends lost 6 bases at V and 2 bases at J; junction bases unmatched: 9. The CDR3 spells CASRTGGGTNTGELFF. CDR3 in DNA: TGTGCCAGTAGGACCGGGGGAGGGACCAACACCGGGGAGCTGTTTTTT.

The rearrangement uses TRBV11-3 and TRBJ1-1; TRBD1 matches at 8 bases. The V gene end was trimmed by 4 bases and the J gene end by 4 bases; junction bases not matched to a gene: 11. The CDR3 runs to 16 residues. CDR1 is SGHNT, CDR2 YENEEA, per germline. CDR3 in amino acids: CASSSSGGQGITEAFF. The CDR3 DNA reads TGTGCCAGCAGCTCCTCGGGTGGACAGGGAATCACTGAAGCTTTCTTT.

The rearrangement links TRBV6-1 to TRBJ1-4, with D hard to call. The CDR3 is made up of 16 amino acids. V shed 0 bases and J shed 2 bases, with 10 bases lying between them. Germline CDR1 reads MNHNS; CDR2 reads SASEGT. The CDR3 protein is CASSEAGLATNEKLFF. The CDR3 DNA reads TGTGCCAGCAGTGAAGCGGGCCTGGCCACTAATGAAAAACTGTTTTTT.

V usage is TRBV9 and J usage is TRBJ2-1, with 8 nucleotides matching TRBD2. Trimming at V came to 2 bases and at J to 8 bases, leaving 15 bases not matched to a gene. This CDR3 is built from 17 residues. Per germline, CDR1 SGDLS and CDR2 YYNGEE. CDR3 bases: TGTGCCAGCAGCGTGAGAGATGGTAGCGGGACCAGGGATGAGCAGTTCTTC. This codes for CASSVRDGSGTRDEQFF.

J is TRBJ1-1 and V is TRBV6-6, with D unresolved. Germline values: CDR1 MNHNY, CDR2 SVGAGI (reference sequence). The CDR3 extends over 15 amino acids. The germline V and J ends were trimmed by 2 bases and 5 bases, with 15 bases remaining between them. The DNA of the CDR3 is TGTGCCAGCAGTTACCCGACGGGTGGGTTTACTGAAGCTTTCTTT. This gives the protein CASSYPTGGFTEAFF.

This chain uses TRBV4-1 with TRBJ2-4; D is perhaps TRBD1 (5 bases). Trimming shortened V by 0 bases and J by 8 bases, and 11 bases separated the two germline ends. Germline CDR1 and CDR2: MGHRA and YSYEKL. This CDR3 is built from 14 residues. CDR3 protein: CASSQDGQGDIQYF. The DNA for the CDR3 is TGCGCCAGCAGCCAAGACGGACAAGGAGACATTCAGTACTTC.

This clone showed up just once. V is TRBV6-1 and J is TRBJ1-1, with D perhaps TRBD1 (6 bases). Germline CDR1 MNHNS, CDR2 SASEGT. The V end lost 6 bases, the J end lost 1 base, and 15 bases lay between the germline ends. The CDR3 sequence is 15 residues long. The CDR3 coding sequence is TGTGCCAGCAGCGACCCGGGACAACCGAACACTGAAGCTTTCTTT. Protein sequence: CASSDPGQPNTEAFF.

V is TRBV6-6 and J is TRBJ1-6; D is undetermined. V gave up 4 bases and J gave up 5 bases, with 12 bases separating them. Germline CDR1 reads MNHNY; CDR2 reads SVGAGI (reference sequence). The CDR3 extends over 15 amino acids. CDR3: CASSSYRDNNSPLHF. The CDR3 DNA sequence: TGTGCCAGCAGTTCGTACAGAGACAATAATTCACCCCTCCACTTT.

This chain joins TRBV5-1 and TRBJ2-5; D is undetermined. The germline V gene encodes CDR1 SGHRS and CDR2 YFSETQ. The length of the CDR3 is 14 residues. V was pared by 5 bases and J by 1 base, with 12 bases between. The CDR3 loop is CASSLSPLQETQYF. The CDR3 DNA is TGCGCCAGCAGTTTGAGTCCACTCCAAGAGACCCAGTACTTC.

CDR3 protein: CASSNTSRQNKFSYEQYF. The CDR3 nucleotides are TGTGCCAGCAGTAACACTTCACGACAGAATAAATTTTCCTACGAGCAGTACTTC. J is TRBJ2-7 and V is TRBV21-1; TRBD1 is the table's D call, not checked against the DNA. TRBV21-1 is termed a pseudogene. The CDR3 runs 18 residues.